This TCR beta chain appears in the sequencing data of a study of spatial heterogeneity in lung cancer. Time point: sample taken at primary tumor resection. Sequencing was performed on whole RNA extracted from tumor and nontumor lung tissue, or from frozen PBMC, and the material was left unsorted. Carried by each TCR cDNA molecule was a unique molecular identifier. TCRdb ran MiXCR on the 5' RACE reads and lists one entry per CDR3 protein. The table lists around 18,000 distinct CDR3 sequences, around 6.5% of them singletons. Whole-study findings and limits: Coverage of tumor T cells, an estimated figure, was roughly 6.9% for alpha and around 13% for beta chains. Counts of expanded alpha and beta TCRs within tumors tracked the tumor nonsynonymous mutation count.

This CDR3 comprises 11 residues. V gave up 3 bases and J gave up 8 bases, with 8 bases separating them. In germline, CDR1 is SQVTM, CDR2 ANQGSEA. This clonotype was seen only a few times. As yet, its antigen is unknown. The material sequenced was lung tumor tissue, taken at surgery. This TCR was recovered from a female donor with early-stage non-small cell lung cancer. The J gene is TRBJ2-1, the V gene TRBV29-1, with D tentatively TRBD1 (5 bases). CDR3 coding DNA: TGCAGCGTTGATTGGGGCGATGAGCAGTTCTTC. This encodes CSVDWGDEQFF.